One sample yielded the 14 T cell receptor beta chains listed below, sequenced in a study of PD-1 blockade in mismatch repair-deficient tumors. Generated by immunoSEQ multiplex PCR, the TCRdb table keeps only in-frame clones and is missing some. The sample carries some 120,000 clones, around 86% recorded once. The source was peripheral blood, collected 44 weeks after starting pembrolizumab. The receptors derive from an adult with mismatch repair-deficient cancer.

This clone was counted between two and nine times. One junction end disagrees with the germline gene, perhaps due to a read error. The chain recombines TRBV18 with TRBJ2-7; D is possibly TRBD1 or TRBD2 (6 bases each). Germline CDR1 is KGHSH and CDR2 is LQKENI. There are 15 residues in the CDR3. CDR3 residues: CASSPGRGPSHEQYF. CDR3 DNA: TGTGCCAGCTCACCGGGACGGGGGCCCTCCCACGAGCAGTACTTC. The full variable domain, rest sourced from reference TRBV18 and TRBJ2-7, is NAGVMQNPRHLVRRRGQEARLRCSPMKGHSHVYWYRQLPEEGLKFMVYLQKENIIDESGMPKERFSAEFPKEGPSILRIQQVVRGDSAAYFCASSPGRGPSHEQYFGPGTRLTVT.

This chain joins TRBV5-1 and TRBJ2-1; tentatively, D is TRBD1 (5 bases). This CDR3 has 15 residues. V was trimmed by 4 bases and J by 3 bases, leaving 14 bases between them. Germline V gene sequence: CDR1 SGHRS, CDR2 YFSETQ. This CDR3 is CASSPGIRHYNEQFF. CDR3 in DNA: TGCGCCAGCAGCCCAGGGATCAGGCACTACAATGAGCAGTTCTTC.

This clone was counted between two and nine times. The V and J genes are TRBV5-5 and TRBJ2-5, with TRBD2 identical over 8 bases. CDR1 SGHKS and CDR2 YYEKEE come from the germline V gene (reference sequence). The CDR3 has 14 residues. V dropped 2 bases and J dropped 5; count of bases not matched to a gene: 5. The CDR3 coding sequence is TGTGCCAGCAGCTTCGGGAGGGAGGTGGAGACCCAGTACTTC. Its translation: CASSFGREVETQYF.

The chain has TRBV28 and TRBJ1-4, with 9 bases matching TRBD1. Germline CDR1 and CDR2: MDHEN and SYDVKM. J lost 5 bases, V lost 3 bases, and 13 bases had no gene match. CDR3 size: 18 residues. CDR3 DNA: TGTGCCAGCAGTTTTAGTTGGGACAGGGAATGGGAGAATGAAAAACTGTTTTTT. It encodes CASSFSWDREWENEKLFF.

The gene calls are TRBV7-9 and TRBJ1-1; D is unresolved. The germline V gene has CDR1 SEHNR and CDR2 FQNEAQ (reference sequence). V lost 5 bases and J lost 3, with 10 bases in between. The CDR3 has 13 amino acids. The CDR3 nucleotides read TGTGCCAGCAGCCCTATGTGGGACACTGAAGCTTTCTTT. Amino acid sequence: CASSPMWDTEAFF.

The CDR3 is CASSAVEGTDTQYF. The CDR3, as DNA: TGTGCCAGCAGCGCCGTGGAGGGGACAGATACGCAGTATTTT. The J gene is TRBJ2-3, the V gene TRBV9; possible D gene TRBD2, 6 bases. The germline V and J ends were trimmed by 3 bases and 3 bases, with 11 bases remaining between them. The CDR3 covers 14 residues. From germline, CDR1 is SGDLS and CDR2 YYNGEE.

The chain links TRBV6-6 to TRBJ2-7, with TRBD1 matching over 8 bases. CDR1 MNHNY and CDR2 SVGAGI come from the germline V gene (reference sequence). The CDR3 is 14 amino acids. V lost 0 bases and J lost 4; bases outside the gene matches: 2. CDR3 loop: CASSYSDREYEQYF. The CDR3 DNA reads TGTGCCAGCAGTTACTCGGACAGGGAGTACGAGCAGTACTTC.

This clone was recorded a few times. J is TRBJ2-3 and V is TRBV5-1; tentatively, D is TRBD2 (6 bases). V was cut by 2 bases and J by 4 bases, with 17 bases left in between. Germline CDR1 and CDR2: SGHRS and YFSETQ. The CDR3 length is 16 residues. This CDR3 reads CASSLMGGTSPDTQYF. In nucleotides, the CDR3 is TGCGCCAGCAGCTTAATGGGCGGGACTTCCCCAGATACGCAGTATTTT.

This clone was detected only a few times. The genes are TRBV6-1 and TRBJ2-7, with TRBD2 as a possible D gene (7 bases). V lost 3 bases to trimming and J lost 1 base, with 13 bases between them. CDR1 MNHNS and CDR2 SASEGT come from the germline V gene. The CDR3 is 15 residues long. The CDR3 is CASSDEGGGSYEQYF. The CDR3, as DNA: TGTGCCAGCAGTGACGAGGGGGGAGGGTCCTACGAGCAGTACTTC.

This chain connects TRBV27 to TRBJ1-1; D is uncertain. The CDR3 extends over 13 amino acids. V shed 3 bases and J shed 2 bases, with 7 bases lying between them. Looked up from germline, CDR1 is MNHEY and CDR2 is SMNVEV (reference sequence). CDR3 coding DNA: TGTGCCAGCAGTTTGGAAGCCAACACTGAAGCTTTCTTT. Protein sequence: CASSLEANTEAFF.

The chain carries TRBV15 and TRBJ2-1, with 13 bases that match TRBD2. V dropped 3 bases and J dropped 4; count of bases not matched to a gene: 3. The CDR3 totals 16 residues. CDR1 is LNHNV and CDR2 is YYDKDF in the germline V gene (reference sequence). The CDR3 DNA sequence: TGTGCCACCAGCAGGGGGACTAGCGGGAATTACAATGAGCAGTTCTTC. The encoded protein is CATSRGTSGNYNEQFF.

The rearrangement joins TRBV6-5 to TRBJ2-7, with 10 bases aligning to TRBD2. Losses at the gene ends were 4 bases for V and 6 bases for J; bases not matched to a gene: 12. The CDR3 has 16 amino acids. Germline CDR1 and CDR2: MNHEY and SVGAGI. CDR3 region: CASSSTLAGAFLEQYF. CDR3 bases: TGTGCCAGCAGTTCCACGCTAGCGGGGGCCTTCCTCGAGCAGTACTTC.

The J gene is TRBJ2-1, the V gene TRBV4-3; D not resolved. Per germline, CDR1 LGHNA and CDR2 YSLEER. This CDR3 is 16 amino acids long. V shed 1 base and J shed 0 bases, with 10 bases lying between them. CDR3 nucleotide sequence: TGCGCCAGCAGCCAAGGAACATGGAGCTCCTACAATGAGCAGTTCTTC. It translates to CASSQGTWSSYNEQFF.

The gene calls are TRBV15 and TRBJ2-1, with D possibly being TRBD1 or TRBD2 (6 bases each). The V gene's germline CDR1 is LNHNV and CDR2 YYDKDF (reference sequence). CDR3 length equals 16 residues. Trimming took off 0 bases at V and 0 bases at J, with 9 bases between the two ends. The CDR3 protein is CATSRDGGGSYNEQFF. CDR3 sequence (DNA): TGTGCCACCAGCAGAGACGGAGGGGGCTCCTACAATGAGCAGTTCTTC.